This T cell receptor (beta chain) was retrieved from a study of cytomegalovirus exposure and HLA in healthy donors (dated by TCRdb to 2015 to 2018). General notes on the study: An earlier analysis of 587 of the donors reported approximately 300 Gb of sequence data and 117 million unique TCR beta sequences obtained from about 179 million T cells. About 280 gigabases of sequencing data and around 88 million unique TCR sequences made up an early release that covered 500 to 700 HLA-typed donors. Of the roughly 400 genotyped donors, more than 75% were placed in the genetic ancestry cluster associated with self-reported Caucasian donors. The study aimed to test whether signatures of past pathogen exposure could be identified by cataloging public T cell receptors. The study used immunosequencing to profile the T cell repertoires of several hundred subjects and linked those repertoires to cytomegalovirus serostatus. In addition to the first cohort of hundreds of subjects, a separate validation cohort of approximately 110 different subjects was used. To predict cytomegalovirus infection status, the study combined high-throughput TCR immunosequencing, statistical association of individual TCRs with disease status, and machine learning. A later analysis re-examined previously published TCR beta repertoires from more than 650 donors and added high-resolution HLA genotyping to investigate patterns of TCR occurrence. Rather than drawing on any new phenotypic data, the later analysis identified candidate immune exposures from TCR beta sequences and the way those sequences occurred across donors. To decide whether each TCR beta V gene segment behaved as functional or pseudogenic, an earlier analysis of some 600 of the donors relied on high-throughput TCR beta sequencing. Alongside the repertoire data, information on donor age, sex, ethnicity and CMV serostatus was compiled. A later genetic analysis took genome-wide SNP genotypes for about 55% of the roughly 670 donors and used that subset as a discovery cohort. Every repertoire in the discovery cohort had been generated on one and the same sequencing platform. Class I and class II HLA loci were covered by the typing at four-digit resolution. Typing coverage varied by locus: 629-630 donors for A, B, C, DRB1 and DQB1; about 520 for DQA1; around 610 for DPA1; 450 to 480 for DPB1. Four to six DR-DQ haplotypes were handled as single units for association and clustering, since linkage in the cohort was strong. Among about 390 genotyped donors of the cohort, an average of approximately 240,000 unique TCR beta nucleotide sequences were sequenced per donor, about a sixth of them non-productive.

The CDR3 starts with the cysteine, ends with the phenylalanine, and has 16 residues. The kept DNA is CDR3 alone, 48 bases in frame from the first base. V ends up 2 bases short and J 6 bases short, with an unmatched junction base count of 7. CDR1 is given as SGHTA and CDR2 as FQGNSA, both from the germline V gene. Results and caveats for the whole study, not just this receptor: This cohort had only TCR beta chains sequenced, and the lack of alpha or paired-chain data limited which features could be detected. A later genetic analysis reported fewer N-insertions in productive TCRs among donors in an Asian-associated ancestry cluster than the roughly 690-donor mean. A later analysis found that most CMV-associated TCR beta chains appeared HLA-restricted, with HLA associations seemingly driven largely by CMV exposure. A total of 150 to 200 TCR beta chains were listed by the study as associated with cytomegalovirus. Correlated functional status among segregating V segments might reflect linkage disequilibrium, but an unknown experimental factor could not be ruled out. Specific HLA alleles were associated with 16,951 TCR beta sequences at a false discovery rate of 0.05 in a later analysis. A cluster of highly shared sequence variants was judged likely to be a technical artifact of the sequencing pipeline. In a later analysis, the rate of TCR association differed among HLA loci, with DRB1 alleles having the most associated TCRs and HLA-C alleles having the fewest. A later analysis found that HLA-associated TCR beta chains were more clonally expanded and had lower generation probabilities than equally common non-associated chains. Immune exposure information for the cohort was limited to CMV serostatus. Presence/absence analyses assumed roughly uniform sequencing depth across donors, an assumption that may not hold. A further reported finding was that TCR beta sequences accurately predicted the HLA-A and HLA-B alleles for most subjects in the first cohort. Assigning TCR associations to individual alleles was difficult when HLA alleles, especially DR and DQ, strongly co-occurred. Across donors, most TCR sequences were observed very rarely, whereas some public TCRs were present in many individuals. Because counts were too low, under 20 rarely observed V segments, including chromosome 9 orphons, were left out of the earlier analysis of 587 of the donors. The 87-base-pair reads could not distinguish some IMGT-functional V segments, including TRBV6-2 and TRBV6-3, so those segments were excluded. It was suggested by the authors that the approach could potentially be generalized to other disease states and immunological phenotypes. In both the original and validation cohorts, the classifier was reported to diagnose cytomegalovirus status with high specificity and sensitivity. HLA typing was unavailable for some donors at each locus, so association tests used only the typed subset. In an earlier analysis of some 500 of the donors, most TCR beta V segments appeared in productive rearrangements about 87% or about 30% of the time, broadly matching IMGT annotations. A later genetic analysis associated a missense DCLRE1C variant with V-gene and J-gene trimming of TCR beta chains, and an independent cohort replicated the association. A few of the identified cytomegalovirus-associated TCR beta chains were confirmed in vitro to be specific for cytomegalovirus antigens. In a later analysis, several top co-occurrence clusters were reported to appear linked to parvovirus B19, influenza, CMV and Epstein-Barr virus.

Library preparation was by the immunoSEQ multiplex PCR assay. The multiplex PCR relied on a mix of 60 forward primers for TCR Vbeta segments and 13 reverse primers for TCR Jbeta segments. The CDR3 region of rearranged TCR beta genes was amplified from genomic DNA with a multiplex PCR assay. On the Illumina HiSeq System, the amplified TCR beta libraries were sequenced as 87-base-pair reads. Concerning the study's data processing: Across the 500 to 750 repertoires, a later analysis counted tens of millions of unique TCR beta chains, 9.5 million to 12 million of which were shared by at least two donors. Raw reads were error-corrected and collapsed into unique sequences with a nearest-neighbor algorithm that merged closely related sequences to remove PCR and sequencing errors. V, D and J gene segments were assigned by aligning CDR3 sequences to IMGT reference sequences. Each retained sequence needed at least a six-nucleotide match to both a V gene segment and a J gene segment. A rearrangement was called productive if the CDR3 had no stop codons and remained in frame with V and J, and every other rearrangement was called non-productive. CDR3 was defined by IMGT convention, running from the second conserved V-encoded cysteine to the conserved J-encoded phenylalanine. The earlier analysis of roughly 590 of the donors excluded sequences that lacked an unambiguous match to a single V gene segment. In an earlier analysis of roughly 600 of the donors, a V segment was called functional when productive rearrangements were above 56.7%, and segregating when the standard deviation between donors exceeded 5%. A statistical classification framework was built to diagnose cytomegalovirus status from the catalog of TCR beta chain sequences. In a later analysis, TCR nucleotide sequences were compared against IMGT/GENE-DB human TR gene sequences so that V and J genes could be assigned. A later analysis assigned CDR3 sequences and most-parsimonious VDJ recombination scenarios with the TCRdist pipeline. In a later analysis, every TCR beta chain was defined by the combination of its CDR3 amino acid sequence and its V-gene family, and reads without a unique V-gene family were dropped. As a way to deal with suspected cross-contamination and a sequencing artifact, a later analysis dropped nearly 600 nucleotide sequences that were highly shared and had low generation probability. In a later analysis, a clonal expansion index was calculated for each public chain from normalized within-repertoire ranks of inferred template counts. In a later analysis, generation probabilities were computed with a VDJ recombination model fitted to out-of-frame rearrangements, and the resulting probabilities were checked against IGoR. Hypergeometric tests were used in a later analysis to score TCR-TCR, TCR-HLA and TCR-CMV co-occurrence, with a repertoire-size bias correction applied to the TCR pairs. To estimate false discovery rates, a later analysis permuted the HLA or CMV assignments 20 times. In a later analysis, co-occurring TCRs were grouped using DBSCAN, with TCRdist sequence similarity added in when clustering inside HLA-allele-positive subsets. Repertoires with fewer than 30,000 or more than 120,000 public chains, plus five repertoires with anomalous nucleotide sharing, were excluded from co-occurrence clustering. The immuneACCESS repertoire file appears here via TCRdb, limited to in-frame rearrangements. These files lack a portion of the clones; in checked studies, under half of the deficit traces to unresolved V genes, and the cause of the others is not known. D and trimming were read from the DNA, whereas the V and J calls and clone size are those reported in that table. For this sample there are about 90,000 clones; about 66% appear just once. The ten largest make up roughly 2.2% of the sample.

In total, roughly 670 healthy bone marrow donors made up the cohort. At the time of sampling, every cohort member was nominally healthy, though immune exposures that went unrecorded were likely present. The donor was CMV seronegative and belonged to the group of around 400 seronegative cohort members. A peripheral blood sample was provided by each donor, and peripheral blood mononuclear cells were used for TCR beta sequencing. Genomic DNA was extracted from the blood cell samples with the Qiagen DNeasy Blood Extraction Kit. As to this clone: Which antigen it targets is not known. Qualities for individual bases were not recorded, and no much larger clone is one base off.

The receptor was derived from a man aged 30 to 39 in good health and CMV-seronegative. This chain is built from TRBV7-2 and TRBJ1-5; the junction holds 10 bases that match TRBD1. Sequenced: PBMCs. For the CDR3, the sequence is CASSLNFRTGGQPQHF. The nucleotide sequence reads TGTGCCAGCAGCTTAAATTTCCGGACAGGGGGTCAGCCCCAGCATTTT.